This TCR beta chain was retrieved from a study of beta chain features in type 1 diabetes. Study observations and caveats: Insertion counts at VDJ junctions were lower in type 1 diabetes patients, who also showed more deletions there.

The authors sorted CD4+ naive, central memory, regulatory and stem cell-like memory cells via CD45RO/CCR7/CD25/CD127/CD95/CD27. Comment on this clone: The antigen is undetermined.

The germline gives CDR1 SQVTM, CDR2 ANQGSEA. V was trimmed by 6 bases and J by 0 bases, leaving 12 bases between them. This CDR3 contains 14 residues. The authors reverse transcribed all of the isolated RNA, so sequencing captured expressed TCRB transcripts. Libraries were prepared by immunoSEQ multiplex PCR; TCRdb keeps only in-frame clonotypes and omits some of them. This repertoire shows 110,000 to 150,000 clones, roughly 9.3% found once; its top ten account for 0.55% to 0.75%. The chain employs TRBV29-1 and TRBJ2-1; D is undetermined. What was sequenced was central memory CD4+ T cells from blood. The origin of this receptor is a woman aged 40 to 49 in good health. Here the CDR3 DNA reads TGCAGCGTCACTGACTCGAGCTCCTACAATGAGCAGTTCTTC. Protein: CSVTDSSSYNEQFF.